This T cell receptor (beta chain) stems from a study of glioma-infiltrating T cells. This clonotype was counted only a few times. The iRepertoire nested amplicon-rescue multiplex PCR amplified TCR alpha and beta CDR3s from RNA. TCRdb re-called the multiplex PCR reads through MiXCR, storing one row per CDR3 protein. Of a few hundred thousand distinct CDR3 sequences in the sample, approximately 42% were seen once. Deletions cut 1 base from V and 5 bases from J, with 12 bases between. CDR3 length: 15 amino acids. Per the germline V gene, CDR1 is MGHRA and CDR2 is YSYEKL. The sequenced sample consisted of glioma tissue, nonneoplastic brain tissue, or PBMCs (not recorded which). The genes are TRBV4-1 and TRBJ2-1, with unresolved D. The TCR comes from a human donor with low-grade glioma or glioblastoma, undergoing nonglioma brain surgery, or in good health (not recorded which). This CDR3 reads CASSQGIYDDNEQFF. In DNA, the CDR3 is TGCGCCAGCAGCCAAGGAATATACGATGACAATGAGCAGTTCTTC.